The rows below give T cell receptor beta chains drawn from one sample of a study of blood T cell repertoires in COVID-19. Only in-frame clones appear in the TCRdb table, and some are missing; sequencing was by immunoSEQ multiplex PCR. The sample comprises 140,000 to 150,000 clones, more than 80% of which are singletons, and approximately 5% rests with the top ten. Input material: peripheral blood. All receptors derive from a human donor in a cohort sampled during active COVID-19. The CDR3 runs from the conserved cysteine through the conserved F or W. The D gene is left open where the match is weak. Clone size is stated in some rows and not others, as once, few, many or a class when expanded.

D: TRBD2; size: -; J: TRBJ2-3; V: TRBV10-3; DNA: TGTGCCATCAGTGACCCTGGGACTAGCGGGTACACAGATACGCAGTATTTT; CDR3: CAISDPGTSGYTDTQYF
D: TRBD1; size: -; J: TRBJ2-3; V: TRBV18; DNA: TGTGCCAGCTCACCACTAAGGACAGGAGAAACAGATACGCAGTATTTT; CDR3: CASSPLRTGETDTQYF
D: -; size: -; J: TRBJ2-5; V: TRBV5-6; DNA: TGTGCCAGCAGCTCCTCAAAGGGAGCAGACCAAGAGACCCAGTACTTC; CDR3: CASSSSKGADQETQYF
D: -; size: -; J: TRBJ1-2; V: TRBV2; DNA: TGTGCCAGCAGTGAAGACAGTTCTAACTATGGCTACACCTTC; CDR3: CASSEDSSNYGYTF
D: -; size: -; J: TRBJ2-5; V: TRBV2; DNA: TGTGCCAGCAGTGAAGGAGAGCAAGAGACCCAGTACTTC; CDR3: CASSEGEQETQYF
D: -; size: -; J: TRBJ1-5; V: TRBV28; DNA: TGTGCCAGCAGCCTACAGGCCTACAATCAGCCCCAGCATTTT; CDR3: CASSLQAYNQPQHF
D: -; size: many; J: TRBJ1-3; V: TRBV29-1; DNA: TGCAGCGTACAAACAGATGCTGGAAACACCATATATTTT; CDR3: CSVQTDAGNTIYF
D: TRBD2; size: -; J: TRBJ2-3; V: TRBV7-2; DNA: TGTGCCAGCAGTTCAGGACTAGCGGGGGTAAATACGCAGTATTTT; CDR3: CASSSGLAGVNTQYF
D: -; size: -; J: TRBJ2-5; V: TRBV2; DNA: TGTGCCAGCACCCTCCAAGAGACCCAGTACTTC; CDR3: CASTLQETQYF
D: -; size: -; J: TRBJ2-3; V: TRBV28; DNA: TGTGCCAGCAGGAAACAGGGTTCGGGCACAGATACGCAGTATTTT; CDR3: CASRKQGSGTDTQYF
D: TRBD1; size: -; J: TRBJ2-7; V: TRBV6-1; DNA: TGTGCCAGCAGTGAAGGCCTATACAGGGGTAACACCTACGAGCAGTACTTC; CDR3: CASSEGLYRGNTYEQYF
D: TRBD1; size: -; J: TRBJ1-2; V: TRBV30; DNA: TGTGCCTGGACCCCGGACAGGGTGAATGGCTACACCTTC; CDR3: CAWTPDRVNGYTF
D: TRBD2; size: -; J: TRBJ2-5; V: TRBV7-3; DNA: TGTGCCAGCGCAACTAGCGGGGGTGTCCAAGAGACCCAGTACTTC; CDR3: CASATSGGVQETQYF
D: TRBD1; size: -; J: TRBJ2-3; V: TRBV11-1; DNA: TGTGCCAGCAGTCGGGACAGGTCAAGTTATACGCAGTATTTT; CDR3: CASSRDRSSYTQYF
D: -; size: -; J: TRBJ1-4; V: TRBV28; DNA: TGTGCCAGCAGTTTGAGACAGTCCGGTGAAAAACTGTTTTTT; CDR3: CASSLRQSGEKLFF
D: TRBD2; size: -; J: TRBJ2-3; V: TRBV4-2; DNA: TGTGCCAGCCTACCCCTCGGGGCTAGCGGGGAGGATACGCAGTATTTT; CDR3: CASLPLGASGEDTQYF
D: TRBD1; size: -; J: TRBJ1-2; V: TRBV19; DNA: TGTGCCAGTAGTATGTCGCAGGGGGATTCCTATGGCTACACCTTC; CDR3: CASSMSQGDSYGYTF
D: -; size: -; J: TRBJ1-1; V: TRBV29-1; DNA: TGCAGCGTTACGATATCTGGGGGCCCTGAAGCTTTCTTT; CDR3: CSVTISGGPEAFF
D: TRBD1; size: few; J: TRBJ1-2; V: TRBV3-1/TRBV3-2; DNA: TGTGCCAGCAGCCCGGGGACAGCCTATGGCTACACCTTC; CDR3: CASSPGTAYGYTF
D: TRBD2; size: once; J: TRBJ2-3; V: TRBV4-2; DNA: TGTGCCAGCAGCCAAGATATAGGGTCTAGCGGGGTGGTCACAGATACGCAGTATTTT; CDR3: CASSQDIGSSGVVTDTQYF
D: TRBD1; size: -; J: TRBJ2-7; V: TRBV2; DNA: TGTGCCAGCAGCGACAGGGGGCCCACCTACGAGCAGTACTTC; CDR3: CASSDRGPTYEQYF
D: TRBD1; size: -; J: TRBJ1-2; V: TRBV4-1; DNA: TGCGCCAGCAGCCAAGAAGGGCAGGGGGGCTATGGCTACACCTTC; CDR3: CASSQEGQGGYGYTF
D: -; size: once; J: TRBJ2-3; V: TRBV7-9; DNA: TGTGCCAGCCGACTAACGGGCACAGATACGCAGTATTTT; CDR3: CASRLTGTDTQYF
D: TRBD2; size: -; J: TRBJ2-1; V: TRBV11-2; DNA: TGTGCCAGCAGTCAGAGAAGGGGTCGGGGGGGCTTCTACAATGAGCAGTTCTTC; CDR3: CASSQRRGRGGFYNEQFF
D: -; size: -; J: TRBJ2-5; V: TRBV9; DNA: TGTGCCAGCAGCGTAGCGGCAAGCGGAGAGACCCAGTACTTC; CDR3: CASSVAASGETQYF
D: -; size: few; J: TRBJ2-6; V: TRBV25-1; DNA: TGTGCCAGCAGTGACGGGGGAAACTCTGGGGCCAACGTCCTGACTTTC; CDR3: CASSDGGNSGANVLTF
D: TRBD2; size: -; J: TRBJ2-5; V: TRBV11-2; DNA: TGTGCCAGCAGCTTAGGTGCTAGCGGATCGTCTACCCAGTACTTC; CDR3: CASSLGASGSSTQYF
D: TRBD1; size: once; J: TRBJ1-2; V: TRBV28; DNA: TGTGCCAGCAGTTCTCCGACAGGGGGCTATGGCTACACCTTC; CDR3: CASSSPTGGYGYTF
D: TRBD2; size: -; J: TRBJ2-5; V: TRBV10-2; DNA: TGCGCCAGCAGTGAGTCGACTAGCGGGAGCCAGGAGACCCAGTACTTC; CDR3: CASSESTSGSQETQYF
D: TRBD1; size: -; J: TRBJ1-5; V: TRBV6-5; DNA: TGTGCCAGCAGCACGGACAGGGCAAATCAGCCCCAGCATTTT; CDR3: CASSTDRANQPQHF
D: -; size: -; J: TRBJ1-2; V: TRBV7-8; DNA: TGTGCCAGCAGCTTAGCGGTTCGGAGTAACTATGGCTACACCTTC; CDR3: CASSLAVRSNYGYTF
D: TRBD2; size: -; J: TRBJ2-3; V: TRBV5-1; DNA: TGCGCCAGCAGCCGTTACGGGACTAGCGGCACAGATACGCAGTATTTT; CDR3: CASSRYGTSGTDTQYF